Listed below are T cell receptor beta chains from one sample, sequenced in a study of monozygotic twins with inflammatory bowel disease. TCRdb re-called the 5' RACE reads and catalogs CDR3 proteins one per entry, DNA excluded. In total, the table holds about 380,000 distinct CDR3 sequences. Sequencing was performed on blood. Receptors were obtained from a human donor with ulcerative colitis or Crohn's disease, or a healthy co-twin of an affected twin (not recorded which). Both conserved end residues are part of each CDR3.

v_call: TRBV5-4
j_call: TRBJ2-4
cdr3_aa: CASSLSLAGARALQYF

v_call: TRBV3-1
j_call: TRBJ1-5
cdr3_aa: CASSRTGGAGNQPQHF

v_call: TRBV5-1
j_call: TRBJ1-6
cdr3_aa: CASSLLPGMDSPLHF

v_call: TRBV12-3/TRBV12-4
j_call: TRBJ2-1
cdr3_aa: CASSLFNSGGSNEQFF

v_call: TRBV5-4
j_call: TRBJ1-6
cdr3_aa: CASSPPGQGSSPLHF

v_call: TRBV23-1
j_call: TRBJ2-7
cdr3_aa: CASISGGSYEQYF

v_call: TRBV5-4
j_call: TRBJ2-2
cdr3_aa: CASSLVIGNTGELFF

v_call: TRBV7-9
j_call: TRBJ1-3
cdr3_aa: CASRSGTDGNTIYF

v_call: TRBV11-2
j_call: TRBJ2-1
cdr3_aa: CASSPAGVGLNEQFF

v_call: TRBV9
j_call: TRBJ1-4
cdr3_aa: CASSINPTTNEKLFF

v_call: TRBV20-1
j_call: TRBJ1-6
cdr3_aa: CSADRYRGVDNSPLHF

v_call: TRBV27
j_call: TRBJ2-7
cdr3_aa: CASSPIIAPSYEQYF

v_call: TRBV20-1
j_call: TRBJ2-4
cdr3_aa: CSAKTGGAAKNIQYF

v_call: TRBV9
j_call: TRBJ2-3
cdr3_aa: CASSVGREADTQYF

v_call: TRBV6-5
j_call: TRBJ2-3
cdr3_aa: CASSYGPELSTDTQYF

v_call: TRBV2
j_call: TRBJ1-6
cdr3_aa: CMGRSYNSPLHF

v_call: TRBV5-5
j_call: TRBJ2-7
cdr3_aa: CASSLETYEQYF

v_call: TRBV5-1
j_call: TRBJ2-3
cdr3_aa: CASSLVPSTDTQYF

v_call: TRBV7-9
j_call: TRBJ2-1
cdr3_aa: CATLADRGNPYYNEQFF

v_call: TRBV11-2
j_call: TRBJ2-7
cdr3_aa: CASSLEVVYEQYF

v_call: TRBV20-1
j_call: TRBJ2-7
cdr3_aa: CSAPPGRTYEQYF

v_call: TRBV4-2
j_call: TRBJ2-1
cdr3_aa: CASSQVTSGGPEQFF

v_call: TRBV30
j_call: TRBJ2-7
cdr3_aa: CAWTVDGGILGYEQYF

v_call: TRBV29-1
j_call: TRBJ2-1
cdr3_aa: CSVEAFIAGGSYNEQFF

v_call: TRBV7-4
j_call: TRBJ2-7
cdr3_aa: CASIPGPSYEQYF

v_call: TRBV5-1
j_call: TRBJ2-5
cdr3_aa: CASSPGGRLQETQYF

v_call: TRBV14
j_call: TRBJ2-5
cdr3_aa: CASSQGDRDLRETQYF

v_call: TRBV7-6
j_call: TRBJ1-4
cdr3_aa: CASSLAGIAEKLFF

v_call: TRBV7-9
j_call: TRBJ2-2
cdr3_aa: CASSHDQGARVTGELFF

v_call: TRBV20-1
j_call: TRBJ1-2
cdr3_aa: CSAAGRDRGPPRGYTF

v_call: TRBV7-2
j_call: TRBJ2-7
cdr3_aa: CASSLERDYEQYF

v_call: TRBV18
j_call: TRBJ1-1
cdr3_aa: CASSQGEGTEAFF

v_call: TRBV7-2
j_call: TRBJ2-2
cdr3_aa: CASSFGTSTGELFF

v_call: TRBV7-9
j_call: TRBJ2-7
cdr3_aa: CASSFPRAYEQYF

v_call: TRBV6-1
j_call: TRBJ1-5
cdr3_aa: CASSEAWGGNQPQHF

v_call: TRBV27
j_call: TRBJ2-1
cdr3_aa: CASSLQDYYNEQFF